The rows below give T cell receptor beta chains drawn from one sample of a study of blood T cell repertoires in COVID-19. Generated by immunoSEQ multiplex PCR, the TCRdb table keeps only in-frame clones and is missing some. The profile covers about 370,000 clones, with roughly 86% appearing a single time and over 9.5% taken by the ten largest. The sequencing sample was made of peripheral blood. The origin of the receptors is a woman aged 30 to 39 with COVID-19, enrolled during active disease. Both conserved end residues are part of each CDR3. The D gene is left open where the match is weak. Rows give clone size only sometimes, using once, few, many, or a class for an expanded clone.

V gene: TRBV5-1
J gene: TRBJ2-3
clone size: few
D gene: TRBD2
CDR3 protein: CASSSPGLAGPDTQYF
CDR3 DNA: TGCGCCAGCAGCTCTCCGGGACTAGCGGGTCCAGATACGCAGTATTTT

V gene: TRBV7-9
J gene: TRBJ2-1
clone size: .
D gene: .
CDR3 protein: CASSLFVNEQFF
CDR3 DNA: TGTGCCAGCAGCTTATTTGTAAATGAGCAGTTCTTC

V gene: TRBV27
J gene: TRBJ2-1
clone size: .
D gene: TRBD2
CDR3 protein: CASSLSWGSGRAPSYNEQFF
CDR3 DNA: TGTGCCAGCAGTTTATCGTGGGGTAGCGGGAGGGCTCCCTCCTACAATGAGCAGTTCTTC

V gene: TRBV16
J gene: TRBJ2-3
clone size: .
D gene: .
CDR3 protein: CASSLLGAGSADTQYF
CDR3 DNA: TGTGCCAGCAGCCTCCTCGGGGCGGGAAGTGCAGATACGCAGTATTTT

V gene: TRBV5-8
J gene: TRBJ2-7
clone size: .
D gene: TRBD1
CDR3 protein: CASSPQGAYSYEQYF
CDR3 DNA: TGTGCCAGCAGCCCACAGGGGGCGTATTCCTACGAGCAGTACTTC

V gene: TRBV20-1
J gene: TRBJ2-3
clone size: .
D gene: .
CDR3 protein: CSASPGGNTDTQYF
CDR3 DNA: TGCAGTGCTAGTCCTGGGGGCAACACAGATACGCAGTATTTT

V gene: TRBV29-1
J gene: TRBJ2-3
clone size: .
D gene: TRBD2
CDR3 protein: CSVPGLAGVDTQYF
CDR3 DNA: TGCAGCGTCCCGGGACTAGCGGGAGTAGATACGCAGTATTTT

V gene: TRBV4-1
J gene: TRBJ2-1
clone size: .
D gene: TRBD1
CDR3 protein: CASSQVTGENHNEQFF
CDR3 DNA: TGCGCCAGCAGCCAAGTGACAGGGGAAAACCACAATGAGCAGTTCTTC

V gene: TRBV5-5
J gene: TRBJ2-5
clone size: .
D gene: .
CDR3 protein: CASSLAIQQETQYF
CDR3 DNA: TGTGCCAGCAGCTTGGCCATTCAACAAGAGACCCAGTACTTC

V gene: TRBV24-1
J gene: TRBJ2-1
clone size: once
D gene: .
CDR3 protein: CATSPMVANEQFF
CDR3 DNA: TGTGCCACCAGTCCCATGGTAGCCAATGAGCAGTTCTTC

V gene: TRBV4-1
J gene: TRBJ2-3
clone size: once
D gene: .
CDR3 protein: CASSLRGSDTQYF
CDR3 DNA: TGCGCCAGCAGCCTCAGGGGATCAGATACGCAGTATTTT

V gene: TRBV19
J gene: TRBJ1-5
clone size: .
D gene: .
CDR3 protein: CAKTAGDQPQHF
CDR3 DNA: TGTGCCAAAACGGCAGGGGATCAGCCCCAGCATTTT

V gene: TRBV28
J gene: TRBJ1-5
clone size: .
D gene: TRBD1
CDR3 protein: CASTNRGPPQPQHF
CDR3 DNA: TGTGCCAGCACCAACAGGGGACCCCCTCAGCCCCAGCATTTT

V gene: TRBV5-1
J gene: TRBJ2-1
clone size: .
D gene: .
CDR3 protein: CASSLGSLGDNEQFF
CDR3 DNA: TGCGCCAGCAGCTTAGGCTCCCTGGGAGACAATGAGCAGTTCTTC

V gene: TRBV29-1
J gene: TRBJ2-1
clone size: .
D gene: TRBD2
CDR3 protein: CSVDLVGGTSGSYNEQFF
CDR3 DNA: TGCAGCGTTGATTTAGTAGGGGGGACTAGCGGGAGTTACAATGAGCAGTTCTTC

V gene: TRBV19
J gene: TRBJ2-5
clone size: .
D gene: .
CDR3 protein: CASSIGGRQETQYF
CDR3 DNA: TGTGCCAGTAGTATAGGAGGGCGGCAAGAGACCCAGTACTTC

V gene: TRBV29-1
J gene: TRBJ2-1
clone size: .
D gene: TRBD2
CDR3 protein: CSVGGGGRAFEQFF
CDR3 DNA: TGCAGCGTTGGGGGAGGCGGGAGGGCCTTTGAGCAGTTCTTC

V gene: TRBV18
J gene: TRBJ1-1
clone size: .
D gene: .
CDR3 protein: CASSYNGDTEAFF
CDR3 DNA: TGTGCCAGCTCTTATAACGGGGACACTGAAGCTTTCTTT

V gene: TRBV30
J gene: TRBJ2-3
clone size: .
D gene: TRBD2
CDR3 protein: CAWRQPGGSTDTQYF
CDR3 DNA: TGTGCCTGGAGGCAACCGGGGGGTAGCACAGATACGCAGTATTTT

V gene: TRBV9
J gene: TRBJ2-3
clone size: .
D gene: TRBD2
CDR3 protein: CASSKTSGRAGTDTQYF
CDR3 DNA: TGTGCCAGCAGTAAGACTAGCGGGAGGGCTGGCACAGATACGCAGTATTTT

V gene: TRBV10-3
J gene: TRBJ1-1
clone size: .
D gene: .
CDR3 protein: CAITPNRDGTEAFF
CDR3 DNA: TGTGCCATCACCCCTAACAGGGACGGCACTGAAGCTTTCTTT

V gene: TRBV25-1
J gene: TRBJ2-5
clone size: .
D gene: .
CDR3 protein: CASSEGGGETQYF
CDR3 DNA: TGTGCCAGCAGTGAAGGTGGGGGGGAGACCCAGTACTTC

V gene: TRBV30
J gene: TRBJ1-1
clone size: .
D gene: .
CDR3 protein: CAWSIGGMNTEAFF
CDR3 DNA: TGTGCCTGGAGTATTGGGGGCATGAACACTGAAGCTTTCTTT

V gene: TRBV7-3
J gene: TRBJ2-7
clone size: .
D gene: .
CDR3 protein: CASSKQAGDYEQYF
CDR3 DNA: TGTGCCAGCAGCAAACAAGCGGGTGACTACGAGCAGTACTTT

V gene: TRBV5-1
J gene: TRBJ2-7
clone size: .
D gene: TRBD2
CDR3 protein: CASSLPRGGAEQYF
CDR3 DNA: TGCGCCAGCAGCTTACCTCGGGGGGGGGCCGAGCAGTACTTC

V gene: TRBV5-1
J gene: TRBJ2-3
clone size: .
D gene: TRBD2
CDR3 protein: CASSGGLLAGNTDTQYF
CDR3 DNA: TGCGCCAGCAGCGGGGGCTTACTAGCGGGCAACACAGATACGCAGTATTTT

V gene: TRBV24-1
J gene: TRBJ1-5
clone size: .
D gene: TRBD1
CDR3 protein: CATSRAGGDNQPQHF
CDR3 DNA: TGTGCCACCAGTAGGGCAGGGGGCGACAATCAGCCCCAGCATTTT

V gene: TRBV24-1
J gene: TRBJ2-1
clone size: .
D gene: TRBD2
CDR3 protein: CATSDPGTSGTNEQFF
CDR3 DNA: TGTGCCACCAGTGACCCCGGGACTAGCGGAACCAATGAGCAGTTCTTC

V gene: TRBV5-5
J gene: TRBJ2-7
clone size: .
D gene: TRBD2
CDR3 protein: CASSLGLAGVMAYEQYF
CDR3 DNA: TGTGCCAGCAGCTTGGGACTAGCGGGAGTCATGGCCTACGAGCAGTACTTC

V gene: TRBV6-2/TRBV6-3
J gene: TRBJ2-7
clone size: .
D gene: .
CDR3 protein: CASSPGQGYYEQYF
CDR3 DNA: TGTGCCAGCAGCCCAGGGCAGGGTTACTACGAGCAGTACTTC

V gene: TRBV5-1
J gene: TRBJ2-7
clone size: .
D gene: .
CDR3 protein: CASSPVGNSYEQYF
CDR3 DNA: TGCGCCAGCAGTCCCGTCGGGAACTCCTACGAGCAGTACTTC

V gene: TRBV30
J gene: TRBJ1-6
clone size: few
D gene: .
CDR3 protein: CAWTRLNSPLHF
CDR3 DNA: TGTGCCTGGACTCGCCTAAATTCACCCCTCCACTTT

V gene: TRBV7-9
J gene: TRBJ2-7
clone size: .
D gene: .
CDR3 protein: CASSFDSGLAEQYF
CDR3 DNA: TGTGCCAGCAGCTTTGATTCAGGGTTGGCCGAGCAGTACTTC

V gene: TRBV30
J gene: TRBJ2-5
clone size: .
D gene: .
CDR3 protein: CAWSRETQYF
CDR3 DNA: TGTGCCTGGTCTAGGGAGACCCAGTACTTC

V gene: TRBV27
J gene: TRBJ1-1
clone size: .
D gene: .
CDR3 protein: CASSPRTGWEAFF
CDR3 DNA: TGTGCCAGCAGTCCCCGGACGGGGTGGGAAGCTTTCTTT

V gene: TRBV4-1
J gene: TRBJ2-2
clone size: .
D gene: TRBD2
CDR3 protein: CASRQVAGVGELFF
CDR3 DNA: TGCGCCAGCAGACAGGTAGCGGGAGTCGGGGAGCTGTTTTTT

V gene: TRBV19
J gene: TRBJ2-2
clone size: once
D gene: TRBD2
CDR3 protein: CASSPTSATGELFF
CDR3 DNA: TGTGCCAGTAGCCCTACTAGCGCCACCGGGGAGCTGTTTTTT

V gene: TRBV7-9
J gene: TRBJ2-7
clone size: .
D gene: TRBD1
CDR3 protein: CASSLVGTGSSYEQYF
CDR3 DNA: TGTGCCAGCAGCTTGGTCGGGACAGGGAGCTCCTACGAGCAGTACTTC

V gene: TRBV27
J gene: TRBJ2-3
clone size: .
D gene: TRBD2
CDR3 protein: CASSLGISGRGDTQYF
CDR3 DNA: TGTGCCAGCAGTTTAGGGATTAGCGGGAGGGGGGATACGCAGTATTTT

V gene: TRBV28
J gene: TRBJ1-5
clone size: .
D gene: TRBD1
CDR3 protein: CASSPGQGIGNQPQHF
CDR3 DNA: TGTGCCAGCAGTCCGGGACAGGGTATAGGCAATCAGCCCCAGCATTTT

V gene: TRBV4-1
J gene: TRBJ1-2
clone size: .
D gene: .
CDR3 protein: CASSQDLSGNQGYTF
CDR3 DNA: TGCGCCAGCAGCCAAGATCTTTCAGGGAATCAAGGCTACACCTTC

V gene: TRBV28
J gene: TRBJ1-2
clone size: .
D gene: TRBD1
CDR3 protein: CASRPQGAYGYTF
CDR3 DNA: TGTGCCAGCAGACCTCAGGGGGCTTATGGCTACACCTTC

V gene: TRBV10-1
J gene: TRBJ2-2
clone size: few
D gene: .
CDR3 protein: CASSDPTNTGELFF
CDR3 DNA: TGCGCCAGCAGTGACCCAACGAACACCGGGGAGCTGTTTTTT

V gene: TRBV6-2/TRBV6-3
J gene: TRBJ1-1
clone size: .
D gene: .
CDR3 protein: CASSPLANTEAFF
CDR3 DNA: TGTGCCAGCAGCCCTCTAGCGAACACTGAAGCTTTCTTT

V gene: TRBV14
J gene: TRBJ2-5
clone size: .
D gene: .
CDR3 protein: CASSQDYGQETQYF
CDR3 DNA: TGTGCCAGCAGCCAAGATTACGGCCAAGAGACCCAGTACTTC

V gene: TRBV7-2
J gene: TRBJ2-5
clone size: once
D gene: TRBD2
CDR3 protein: CASSPLAGGRETQYF
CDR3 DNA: TGTGCCAGCAGCCCTTTAGCGGGAGGGAGGGAGACCCAGTACTTC

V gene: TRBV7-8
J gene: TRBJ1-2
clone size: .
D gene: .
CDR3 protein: CASSLPSNYGYTF
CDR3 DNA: TGTGCCAGCAGCTTACCCAGTAACTATGGCTACACCTTC

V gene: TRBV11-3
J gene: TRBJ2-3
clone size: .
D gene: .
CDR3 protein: CASSLHTGGETDTQYF
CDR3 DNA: TGTGCCAGCAGCCTACATACAGGCGGGGAGACAGATACGCAGTATTTT

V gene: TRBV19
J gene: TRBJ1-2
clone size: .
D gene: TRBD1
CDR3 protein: CASSTTRTGNYGYTF
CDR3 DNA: TGTGCCAGTAGTACCACCCGGACAGGGAACTATGGCTACACCTTC

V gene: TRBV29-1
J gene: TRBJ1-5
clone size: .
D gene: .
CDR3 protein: CSVMALDSNQPQHF
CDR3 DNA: TGCAGCGTAATGGCCCTCGATAGCAATCAGCCCCAGCATTTT

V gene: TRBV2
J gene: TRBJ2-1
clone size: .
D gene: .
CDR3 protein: CASKDPSGTYNEQFF
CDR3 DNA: TGTGCCAGCAAGGATCCGAGCGGTACCTACAATGAGCAGTTCTTC

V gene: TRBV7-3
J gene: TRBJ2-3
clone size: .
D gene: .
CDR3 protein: CASTLDSSTDTQYF
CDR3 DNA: TGTGCCAGCACCCTCGACAGTTCCACAGATACGCAGTATTTT

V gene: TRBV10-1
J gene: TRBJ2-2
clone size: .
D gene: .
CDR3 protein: CASTEDALIGELFF
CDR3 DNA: TGCGCCAGCACCGAGGATGCCTTAATCGGGGAGCTGTTTTTT

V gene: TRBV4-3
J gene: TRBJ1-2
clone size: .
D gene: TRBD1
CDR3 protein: CASSQLTGTGDYGYTF
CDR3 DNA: TGCGCCAGCAGCCAATTAACCGGGACAGGGGATTATGGCTACACCTTC